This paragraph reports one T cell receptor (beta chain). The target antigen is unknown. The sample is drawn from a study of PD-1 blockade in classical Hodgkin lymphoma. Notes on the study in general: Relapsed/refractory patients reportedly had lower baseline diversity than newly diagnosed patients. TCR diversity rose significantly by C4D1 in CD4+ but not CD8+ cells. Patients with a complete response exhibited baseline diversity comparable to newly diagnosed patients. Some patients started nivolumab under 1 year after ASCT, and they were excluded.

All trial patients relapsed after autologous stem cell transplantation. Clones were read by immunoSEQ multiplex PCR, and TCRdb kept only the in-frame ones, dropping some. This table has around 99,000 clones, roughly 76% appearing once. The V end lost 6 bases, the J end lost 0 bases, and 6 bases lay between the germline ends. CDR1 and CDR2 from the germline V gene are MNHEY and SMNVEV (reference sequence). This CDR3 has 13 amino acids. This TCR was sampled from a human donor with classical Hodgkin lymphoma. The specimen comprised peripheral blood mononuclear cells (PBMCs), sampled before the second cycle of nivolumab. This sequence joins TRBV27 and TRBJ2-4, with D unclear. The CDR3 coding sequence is TGTGCCAGCAGGGAATTAGCCAAAAACATTCAGTACTTC. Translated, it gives CASRELAKNIQYF.